The TCR beta chain under discussion was sequenced for a study of blood T cell repertoires in COVID-19. Produced via immunoSEQ multiplex PCR; TCRdb's table is partial and in-frame only. The sample holds about 41,000 clones, about 85% seen once. The germline CDR1 and CDR2 sequences are MNHNS and SASEGT. The CDR3 extends over 14 amino acids. Trimming pared 3 bases from V and 8 bases from J, leaving 16 bases between. V is TRBV6-1 and J is TRBJ1-2, with no clear D. This receptor was obtained from a man aged 60 to 75 with acute or convalescent COVID-19. Sequencing was performed on peripheral blood. Written as DNA, the CDR3 is TGTGCCAGCAGTGAGTCCAGGCCCGTTGGGGGCTACACCTTC. Protein sequence: CASSESRPVGGYTF.